The clone carrying this T cell receptor beta chain occurred a few times. The antigen remains unidentified. The sample belongs to a study of T cell repertoires in cytomegalovirus infection. TCRdb passed the reads through MiXCR, listing each CDR3 protein once. The table has around 85,000 distinct CDR3 sequences, roughly half seen once; the top ten hold 85% to 95%. Germline V lookup: CDR1 SGHVS, CDR2 FNYEAQ. V dropped 3 bases and J dropped 0 bases, with 9 bases sitting between them. The CDR3 totals 15 residues. The chain recombines TRBV7-6 with TRBJ2-1; D is possibly TRBD2 (7 bases). The source of this sequence is a human donor in good health (CMV status not recorded). Some clones in this sample may be carry-over from other donors' samples. Sample: CD8+ T cells from cultured PBMCs, taken from culture after CMV antigen stimulation. In nucleotides, the CDR3 is TGTGCCAGCAGCTTCGGGGGGCCCTCCTACAATGAGCAGTTCTTC. It is translated as CASSFGGPSYNEQFF.